Following are 23 T cell receptor beta chains from one sample sequenced in a study of identical twins. One entry per CDR3 protein, called by TCRdb with MiXCR from the 5' RACE reads. The repertoire consists of 1.5 million to 2 million distinct CDR3 sequences, with about 30% occurring once and the leading ten covering over 0.25%. Material for sequencing was cord blood. These receptor sequences come from a newborn girl in good health.

This clonotype was seen a few times. Its ends do not fully match the called genes, so a read error is possible. The rearrangement joins TRBV28 to TRBJ2-7, with 10 bases aligning to TRBD1. The germline gives CDR1 MDHEN, CDR2 SYDVKM. The CDR3 runs to 19 residues. CDR3 in amino acids: CSSSTPGQGMQSRIYEQYF. DNA of the CDR3: TGTTCCAGCAGCACCCCGGGACAGGGGATGCAATCCCGGATCTACGAGCAGTACTTC. The full variable domain, with the rest looked up from reference TRBV28 and TRBJ2-7, is DVKVTQSSRYLVKRTGEKVFLECVQDMDHENMFWYRQDPGLGLRLIYFSYDVKMKEKGDIPEGYSVSREKKERFSLILESASTNQTSMYLCSSSTPGQGMQSRIYEQYFGPGTRLTVT.

This clonotype was detected ten times or more. At one end, the junction sequence differs from germline, possibly due to a read error. The chain recombines TRBV5-1 with TRBJ2-5; a possible D gene is TRBD1 (6 bases). The CDR3 is 12 residues long. From germline, CDR1 is SGHRS and CDR2 YFSETQ. The CDR3 DNA is TGTGCCAGCACAGGGTCCCAAGAGACCCAGTACTTC. Amino acid sequence: CASTGSQETQYF.

CDR3 sequence reads: CSARNRGLSYGYTF. The CDR3 DNA reads TGCAGTGCTAGAAACAGGGGTCTGAGCTATGGCTACACCTTC. This chain uses TRBV20-1 with TRBJ1-2; 7 bases match TRBD1. Trimming took 2 bases from V and 4 from J; bases not matched to a gene: 7. CDR3 size: 14 residues. Germline values: CDR1 DFQATT, CDR2 SNEGSKA (reference sequence).

Note on this clonotype: A read error is possible here, since a much larger clone lies one base away. The J gene is TRBJ2-7, the V gene TRBV12-3 or TRBV12-4; perhaps TRBD1 as D (6 bases). The DNA end favors TRBJ2-5, so the J call may be wrong. The CDR3 runs 15 residues. This chain's CDR3 is CASSSAGDILETQYF. The CDR3 coding sequence is TGTGCCAGCAGTTCCGCAGGGGACATTCTAGAGACCCAGTACTTC.

There are a few counts of this clonotype. The chain links TRBV4-1 to TRBJ2-3; D perhaps matches TRBD2 (5 bases). Trimming took 0 bases from V and 11 from J, leaving 21 bases between them. Looked up from germline, CDR1 is MGHRA and CDR2 is YSYEKL. The length of the CDR3 is 16 residues. The CDR3 here is CASSQDSGKSRNVQYF. The DNA for the CDR3 is TGCGCCAGCAGCCAAGATTCCGGGAAAAGTCGTAATGTGCAGTATTTT.

This clonotype has more than one count but fewer than ten. The CDR3 here is CASTGGSGYGYTF. As DNA, the CDR3 is TGTGCCAGCACGGGAGGGAGCGGCTATGGCTACACCTTC. The J gene is TRBJ1-2, the V gene TRBV7-9; no clear D. The germline CDR1 and CDR2 sequences are SEHNR and FQNEAQ (reference sequence). The V gene lost 7 bases and the J gene lost 4 bases, with 13 bases spanning the gap. This CDR3 spans 13 amino acids.

In DNA form, the CDR3 reads TGTGCCAGCTGTATCCGGGTCTATGGCTACACCTTC. Protein: CASCIRVYGYTF. The rearrangement uses TRBV7-4 and TRBJ1-2; D call uncertain. The V end lost 8 bases, the J end lost 4 bases, and 11 bases lay between the germline ends. The V gene's germline CDR1 is SGHVT and CDR2 SQSDAQ. CDR3 size: 12 residues.

This clonotype was picked up many times. V and J are TRBV9 and TRBJ2-1; 9 bases align to TRBD2. The CDR3 loop spans 15 amino acids. V shed 1 base and J 6 bases; nucleotides not matched to a gene: 5. Germline V gene sequence: CDR1 SGDLS, CDR2 YYNGEE. In nucleotides, the CDR3 is TGTGCCAGCAGCGTACAAAGCGGGGGGTTCAATGAGCAGTTCTTC. Translation gives CASSVQSGGFNEQFF.

The V call is TRBV20-1, the J call TRBJ2-3; a weak D match, TRBD1 (5 bases). This CDR3 has 13 amino acids. Germline V CDR1 and CDR2: DFQATT, SNEGSKA (reference sequence). V lost 6 bases and J lost 1, with 11 bases in between. CDR3 nucleotide sequence: TGCAGTGCCAGGGAACAGGGCACAGATACGCAGTATTTT. Translation gives CSAREQGTDTQYF.

The chain has TRBV14 and TRBJ1-6; D is ambiguous. V shed 3 bases and J shed 6 bases, with 18 bases lying between them. Per the germline V gene, CDR1 is SGHDN and CDR2 is FVKESK. This CDR3 has 17 amino acids. For the CDR3, the DNA is TGTGCCAGCAGCCAGGGTTCGATTCTCCTACTTAATTCACCCCTCCACTTT. Protein: CASSQGSILLLNSPLHF.

The sample holds a few counts of this clonotype. The chain carries TRBV12-3 or TRBV12-4 and TRBJ2-7; TRBD2 matches 11 bases. The V gene end was trimmed by 6 bases and the J gene end by 3 bases; junction bases not matched to a gene: 4. This CDR3 has 14 amino acids. The CDR3 loop reads CASSRSGRGYEQYF. CDR3 coding DNA: TGTGCCAGCAGCCGTAGCGGGAGGGGCTACGAGCAGTACTTC.

This clonotype was seen only once. Compared with germline, one end of the junction differs, possibly owing to a read error. V is TRBV29-1 and J is TRBJ1-2; 7 nucleotides agree with TRBD1. The CDR3 is made up of 13 amino acids. From germline, CDR1 is SQVTM and CDR2 ANQGSEA. This chain's CDR3 is CGVAGGPNYGYTF. The DNA for the CDR3 is TGCGGCGTCGCAGGGGGTCCTAACTATGGCTACACCTTC.

The chain combines TRBV20-1 with TRBJ1-3, with D perhaps matching TRBD1 (6 bases). The CDR3 totals 14 residues. CDR1 and CDR2 (germline): DFQATT, SNEGSKA (reference sequence). Trimming pared 1 base from V and 2 bases from J, leaving 9 bases between. The CDR3 loop is CSARGPGAGNTIYF. The CDR3 region has the DNA TGCAGTGCTAGAGGGCCAGGGGCTGGAAACACCATATATTTT.

This clonotype was seen repeatedly, ten times or more. V is TRBV6-2 or TRBV6-3 and J is TRBJ2-7, with a tentative D call TRBD2 (6 bases). The CDR3 consists of 15 residues. With 6 bases removed from V and 2 bases from J, the gap between germline ends came to 17 bases. Germline CDR1 is MNHEY and CDR2 is SVGEGT. The DNA for the CDR3 is TGTGCCAGCAGCCCAGCCGGGACTTACCCCTACGAGCAGTACTTC. Its translation: CASSPAGTYPYEQYF.

This clonotype was found a few times. The chain links TRBV20-1 to TRBJ1-1; the match to TRBD1 covers 7 bases. CDR3 size: 15 residues. Unmatched junction bases numbered 6, after V lost 2 bases and J lost 0 bases. From germline, CDR1 is DFQATT and CDR2 SNEGSKA (reference sequence). CDR3 DNA sequence: TGCAGTGCTAGAAGGGCAGGGGGAATGAACACTGAAGCTTTCTTT. Its protein product is CSARRAGGMNTEAFF.

This clonotype was detected only a few times. J is TRBJ1-2 and V is TRBV7-2; D gene uncertain. The ends were cut back, 2 bases at V and 2 bases at J, with 12 bases in the middle. This CDR3 is built from 15 residues. Per the germline V gene, CDR1 is SGHTA and CDR2 is FQGNSA. CDR3 coding DNA: TGTGCCAGCAGCTTATCGGTTACTCTAAACTATGGCTACACCTTC. This encodes CASSLSVTLNYGYTF. The full variable domain, completed using reference TRBV7-2 and TRBJ1-2, is GAGVSQSPSNKVTEKGKDVELRCDPISGHTALYWYRQSLGQGLEFLIYFQGNSAPDKSGLPSDRFSAERTGGSVSTLTIQRTQQEDSAVYLCASSLSVTLNYGYTFGSGTRLTVV.

The rearrangement joins TRBV4-1 to TRBJ2-2, with 11 nucleotides matching TRBD2. Germline V gene lookup returns CDR1 MGHRA and CDR2 YSYEKL. The CDR3 is 16 amino acids. The V and J ends lost 4 bases and 5 bases, in that order; junction bases with no gene match: 6. The CDR3 nucleotides read TGCGCCAGCAGCCGGGAACGACTAGCGGGGACCGGGGAGCTGTTTTTT. Translation: CASSRERLAGTGELFF.

The V call is TRBV5-1, the J call TRBJ2-2; 10 nucleotides agree with TRBD2. Germline V gene data show CDR1 as SGHRS and CDR2 as YFSETQ. There are 17 residues in the CDR3. Trimming cost V 4 bases and J 1 base; bases outside gene matches: 7. Written as DNA, the CDR3 is TGCGCCAGCAGCCCGGCGGGACTAGCGAAGAACACCGGGGAGCTGTTTTTT. It encodes CASSPAGLAKNTGELFF.

There are many counts of this clonotype. The rearrangement links TRBV28 to TRBJ2-7, with D possibly matching TRBD1 (6 bases). CDR1 is MDHEN, CDR2 SYDVKM, per germline. Trimming stripped 6 bases from V and 0 bases from J, with 9 bases between. This CDR3 contains 13 residues. The DNA of the CDR3 is TGTGCCAGCAGAAAGGACAGCTCCTACGAGCAGTACTTC. This codes for CASRKDSSYEQYF. Complete variable domain (other parts from reference TRBV28 and TRBJ2-7): DVKVTQSSRYLVKRTGEKVFLECVQDMDHENMFWYRQDPGLGLRLIYFSYDVKMKEKGDIPEGYSVSREKKERFSLILESASTNQTSMYLCASRKDSSYEQYFGPGTRLTVT.

The rearrangement uses TRBV4-1 and TRBJ2-7, with unresolved D. There are 14 residues in the CDR3. The germline V gene has CDR1 MGHRA and CDR2 YSYEKL. V gave up 1 base and J gave up 6 bases, with 13 bases separating them. The CDR3, as DNA: TGCGCCAGCAGCCAAGGCGAAGGGTTTTCCGAGCAGTACTTC. Encoded protein: CASSQGEGFSEQYF.

The J gene is TRBJ2-2, the V gene TRBV5-1; 15 positions agree with TRBD2. The length of the CDR3 is 17 residues. Germline CDR1 reads SGHRS; CDR2 reads YFSETQ. The trim removed 4 bases at V and 4 bases at J, leaving 5 bases unmatched. CDR3 residues: CASSLWTSGGATGELFF. For the CDR3, the DNA is TGCGCCAGCAGCCTCTGGACTAGCGGGGGGGCCACCGGGGAGCTGTTTTTT.

This chain joins TRBV5-1 and TRBJ2-7, with 7 bases lining up with TRBD1. The CDR3 is 13 amino acids. The germline CDR1 and CDR2 sequences are SGHRS and YFSETQ. Losses at the gene ends were 10 bases for V and 3 bases for J; bases not matched to a gene: 10. The CDR3 protein is CAVSGQPFYEQYF. The CDR3 nucleotides are TGCGCCGTATCGGGACAGCCTTTCTACGAGCAGTACTTC.

The chain has TRBV5-1 and TRBJ2-1; 10 positions agree with TRBD2. The V and J ends lost 2 bases and 2 bases, in that order; junction bases with no gene match: 4. The germline V gene has CDR1 SGHRS and CDR2 YFSETQ. This CDR3 has 16 residues. In DNA form, the CDR3 reads TGCGCCAGCAGCTTAAGAAGCGGGGGGGCCTACAATGAGCAGTTCTTC. Protein sequence: CASSLRSGGAYNEQFF. The variable domain in full, completed from reference TRBV5-1 and TRBJ2-1, reads KAGVTQTPRYLIKTRGQQVTLSCSPISGHRSVSWYQQTPGQGLQFLFEYFSETQRNKGNFPGRFSGRQFSNSRSEMNVSTLELGDSALYLCASSLRSGGAYNEQFFGPGTRLTVL.